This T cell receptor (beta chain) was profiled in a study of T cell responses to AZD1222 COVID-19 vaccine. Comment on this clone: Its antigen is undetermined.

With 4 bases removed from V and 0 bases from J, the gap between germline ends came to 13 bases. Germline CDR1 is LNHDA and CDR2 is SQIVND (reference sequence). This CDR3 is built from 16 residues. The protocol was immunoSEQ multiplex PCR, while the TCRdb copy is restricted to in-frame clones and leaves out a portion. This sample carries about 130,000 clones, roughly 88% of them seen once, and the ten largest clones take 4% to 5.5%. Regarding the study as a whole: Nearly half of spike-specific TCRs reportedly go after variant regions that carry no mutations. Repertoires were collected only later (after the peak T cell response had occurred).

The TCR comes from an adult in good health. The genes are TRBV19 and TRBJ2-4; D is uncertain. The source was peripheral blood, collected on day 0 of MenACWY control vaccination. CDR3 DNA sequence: TGTGCCAGTAGTACTCCCGGCAGACAAGCCAAAAACATTCAGTACTTC. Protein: CASSTPGRQAKNIQYF.